One and the same sample provided the 7 T cell receptor beta chains below, sequenced in a study of coeliac disease. Notes on the study in general: Active celiac intraepithelial and lamina propria samples had lower TRB and TRG clonality than control samples.

These TCRs are of unknown antigen specificity. Using immunoSEQ multiplex PCR, the repertoire was profiled, and TCRdb retains in-frame clones only, with some absent. The table has 4,000 to 4,500 clones, under 80% seen once. The sample was intraepithelial lymphocytes from the gut. The receptor source for this set is a man between 65 and 85 years old with active celiac disease.

CDR3 residues: CASSLAGGAIPYNEQFF. In nucleotides, the CDR3 is TGTGCCAGCAGTTTAGCAGGGGGCGCGATCCCCTACAATGAGCAGTTCTTC. The rearrangement links TRBV28 to TRBJ2-1, with 8 bases identical to TRBD1. Germline V gene lookup returns CDR1 MDHEN and CDR2 SYDVKM. The J segment lost 2 bases and the V segment lost 2 bases, leaving 8 bases of the junction unmatched. This CDR3 is 17 amino acids long.

This clone has a handful of counts. This rearrangement joins TRBV14 to TRBJ2-7; a weak D match, TRBD2 (7 bases). Trimming took 2 bases from V and 2 from J, leaving 10 bases between them. The CDR3 is made up of 14 amino acids. Germline lookup yields CDR1 SGHDN and CDR2 FVKESK. CDR3: CASSQSGGPYEQYF. The CDR3 DNA sequence: TGTGCCAGCAGCCAATCCGGGGGGCCCTACGAGCAGTACTTC.

V is TRBV19 and J is TRBJ1-1; TRBD1 matches at 7 bases. CDR1 is LNHDA, CDR2 SQIVND, per germline (reference sequence). V gave up 6 bases and J gave up 4 bases; unmatched junction bases: 8. The CDR3 spans 14 residues. In nucleotides, the CDR3 is TGTGCCAGTAGCCTGACAGGGTTTCTCACTGAAGCTTTCTTT. Its translation is CASSLTGFLTEAFF.

This clone was recorded only once. The chain employs TRBV6-5 and TRBJ2-3; the D gene is possibly TRBD1 (5 bases). The V gene lost 6 bases and the J gene lost 6 bases, with 10 bases spanning the gap. Per the germline V gene, CDR1 is MNHEY and CDR2 is SVGAGI. This CDR3 comprises 12 residues. The CDR3, as DNA: TGTGCCAGCAGCCGCACAGGCGATACGCAGTATTTT. It encodes CASSRTGDTQYF.

The J gene is TRBJ2-1, the V gene TRBV29-1; D not certain. The V end lost 3 bases, the J end lost 0 bases, and 9 bases lay between the germline ends. The CDR3 has 14 amino acids. The germline V gene encodes CDR1 SQVTM and CDR2 ANQGSEA. The CDR3 loop is CSVDNRSSYNEQFF. CDR3 in DNA: TGCAGCGTTGATAACAGAAGCTCCTACAATGAGCAGTTCTTC.

By sample fraction, this clone is large. The chain links TRBV19 to TRBJ1-4; no clear D gene. V was trimmed by 7 bases and J by 5 bases, leaving 17 bases between them. Germline V lookup: CDR1 LNHDA, CDR2 SQIVND (reference sequence). The CDR3 is 15 residues long. The CDR3 nucleotides read TGTGCCAGTATTGCCCTCCGTCACAAAAATGAAAAACTGTTTTTT. Residues: CASIALRHKNEKLFF.

The table lists this clone with a few counts. The rearrangement uses TRBV19 and TRBJ2-1; 14 bases agree with TRBD2. This CDR3 comprises 18 residues. In germline, CDR1 is LNHDA, CDR2 SQIVND (reference sequence). The V and J ends lost 5 bases and 4 bases, in that order; junction bases with no gene match: 10. CDR3 coding DNA: TGTGCCAGTAGTTTCCGACCGGGACTAGCGGGAGCATACAATGAGCAGTTCTTC. It translates to CASSFRPGLAGAYNEQFF. The full variable domain, completed using reference TRBV19 and TRBJ2-1, is DGGITQSPKYLFRKEGQNVTLSCEQNLNHDAMYWYRQDPGQGLRLIYYSQIVNDFQKGDIAEGYSVSREKKESFPLTVTSAQKNPTAFYLCASSFRPGLAGAYNEQFFGPGTRLTVL.